This T cell receptor beta chain derives from a study of blood T cells in healthy people across ages. Primed by a sample-barcoded 5' primer and a J-beta primer mix, a second PCR proceeded for 7 to 11 cycles. One entry per CDR3 protein results from TCRdb running MiXCR on the 5' RACE reads. The sample has 750,000 to 1,000,000 distinct CDR3 sequences; under 35% are singletons. The donors, all healthy, were Caucasians living in Russia, aged roughly 6 to 100. CDR3 length equals 17 residues. V gave up 4 bases and J gave up 1 base; unmatched junction bases: 5. Germline assignment: CDR1 LGHDT and CDR2 YNNKEL (reference sequence). The same sample was also used in a study of T cells of mothers and their children.

What was sequenced was blood. The receptor comes from a woman in her thirties or forties in good health. V usage is TRBV3-1 and J usage is TRBJ2-3; 13 nucleotides agree with TRBD2. The CDR3 DNA sequence: TGTGCCAGCAGCCTCGGGACTAGCGGGGTCCGCACAGATACGCAGTATTTT. Protein: CASSLGTSGVRTDTQYF.